These 16 T cell receptor beta chains were sequenced from one sample in a study of cytomegalovirus exposure and HLA in healthy donors. PCR used 60 Vbeta primers and 13 Jbeta primers. The repertoire was sequenced with immunoSEQ multiplex PCR; TCRdb's copy has only in-frame clones and lacks some. The sample gives 200,000 or so clones, more than 65% of which show up once; under 7% is in the top ten. The sequenced sample was PBMCs. These receptors were collected from a woman aged 30 to 39 in good health and CMV-seropositive.

This clone was found once. The V call is TRBV5-1, the J call TRBJ2-2, with a tentative D call TRBD2 (6 bases). CDR1 SGHRS and CDR2 YFSETQ come from the germline V gene. There are 14 residues in the CDR3. V gave up 4 bases and J gave up 5 bases, with 12 bases separating them. CDR3 residues: CASSGTGVTGELFF. The DNA for the CDR3 is TGCGCCAGCAGCGGGACGGGGGTAACCGGGGAGCTGTTTTTT.

V usage is TRBV19 and J usage is TRBJ1-1; 7 bases map to TRBD1. Germline V lookup: CDR1 LNHDA, CDR2 SQIVND (reference sequence). The CDR3 runs 13 residues. J lost 1 base, V lost 5 bases, and 1 base had no gene match. CDR3 amino acids: CASSAGGNTEAFF. DNA of the CDR3: TGTGCCAGTAGTGCAGGGGGGAACACTGAAGCTTTCTTT.

The J gene is TRBJ2-1, the V gene TRBV2, with 8 bases fitting TRBD1. V trimming: 8 bases; J trimming: 7 bases; junction bases outside the gene matches: 10. CDR3 length: 14 amino acids. Germline V gene lookup returns CDR1 SNHLY and CDR2 FYNNEI. In DNA, the CDR3 is TGTGCCAGCCTGACAGGGGAAGGGGAGAATGAGCAGTTCTTC. Amino acid sequence: CASLTGEGENEQFF.

The table lists this clone with a count of one. The rearrangement links TRBV15 to TRBJ2-3; 10 positions agree with TRBD2. V trimming: 1 base; J trimming: 4 bases; junction bases outside the gene matches: 8. This CDR3 comprises 17 residues. Per the germline V gene, CDR1 is LNHNV and CDR2 is YYDKDF (reference sequence). CDR3 amino acids: CATSRGELAGRSDTQYF. The DNA for the CDR3 is TGTGCCACCAGCAGAGGGGAACTAGCGGGGCGTTCAGATACGCAGTATTTT.

The CDR3, as DNA: TGTGCCAGCTCACCACCCAGGGGGCCTTACAATGAGCAGTTCTTC. It codes for CASSPPRGPYNEQFF. The chain has TRBV18 and TRBJ2-1; 8 nucleotides line up with TRBD1. After removal of 0 bases from V and 4 bases from J, the junction contained 2 bases not matched to a gene. The CDR3 sequence is 15 residues long. The germline V gene has CDR1 KGHSH and CDR2 LQKENI.

The CDR3 coding sequence is TGTGCCAGCAGCCGGGACTTTCGTGACGGTGAAGCTTTCTTT. This gives the protein CASSRDFRDGEAFF. The chain has TRBV11-1 and TRBJ1-1, with TRBD1 as a possible D gene (5 bases). The ends were cut back, 5 bases at V and 7 bases at J, with 17 bases in the middle. The CDR3 totals 14 residues. CDR1 and CDR2 (germline): SGHAT, FQDESV (reference sequence). Variable domain in full (rest from reference TRBV11-1 and TRBJ1-1): EAEVAQSPRYKITEKSQAVAFWCDPISGHATLYWYRQILGQGPELLVQFQDESVVDDSQLPKDRFSAERLKGVDSTLKIQPAELGDSAMYLCASSRDFRDGEAFFGQGTRLTVV.

V and J are TRBV5-1 and TRBJ1-2; tentatively, D is TRBD1 (5 bases). V was shortened by 0 bases and J by 4 bases, with 7 bases between the two germline ends. CDR1 SGHRS and CDR2 YFSETQ come from the germline V gene. The CDR3 contains 13 residues. CDR3 protein: CASSLAQGYGYTF. For the CDR3, the DNA is TGCGCCAGCAGCTTGGCCCAGGGCTATGGCTACACCTTC.

The chain carries TRBV11-2 and TRBJ2-2; 10 bases agree with TRBD2. V lost 7 bases, J lost 6 bases, and 2 bases stayed unmatched. The CDR3 runs to 13 residues. Germline V gene lookup returns CDR1 SGHAT and CDR2 FQNNGV. CDR3 nucleotides: TGTGCCAGCATCAGCGGGGGGGCCGGGGAGCTGTTTTTT. Translating gives CASISGGAGELFF. Filled out from reference TRBV11-2 and TRBJ2-2, the complete variable domain reads EAGVAQSPRYKIIEKRQSVAFWCNPISGHATLYWYQQILGQGPKLLIQFQNNGVVDDSQLPKDRFSAERLKGVDSTLKIQPAKLEDSAVYLCASISGGAGELFFGEGSRLTVL.

The V and J genes are TRBV6-6 and TRBJ2-3; the D gene is possibly TRBD2 (6 bases). Germline values: CDR1 MNHNY, CDR2 SVGAGI (reference sequence). The CDR3 runs to 14 residues. Trimming took off 8 bases at V and 6 bases at J, with 18 bases between the two ends. The CDR3 protein is CASLGTGAGDTQYF. In DNA, the CDR3 is TGTGCCAGCCTAGGGACGGGAGCCGGGGATACGCAGTATTTT.

This CDR3 is CASSGTSGWDTQYF. CDR3 sequence (DNA): TGTGCCAGCAGTGGTACTAGCGGGTGGGATACGCAGTATTTT. This chain uses TRBV2 with TRBJ2-3; 9 bases match TRBD2. From germline, CDR1 is SNHLY and CDR2 FYNNEI. Trimming took 4 bases from V and 6 from J; bases not matched to a gene: 5. CDR3 length equals 14 residues.

The V gene is TRBV11-2, the J gene TRBJ2-3; maybe TRBD1 (5 bases). Trimming removed 6 bases at V and 4 bases at J, with 17 bases between. This CDR3 has 15 residues. CDR1 and CDR2 (germline): SGHAT, FQNNGV. The CDR3 here is CASSLGPGSADTQYF. In nucleotides, the CDR3 is TGTGCCAGCAGTCTGGGGCCAGGTTCAGCAGATACGCAGTATTTT.

The CDR3 sequence: CAWSVPSGRGWGTDTQYF. CDR3 nucleotide sequence: TGTGCCTGGAGTGTACCTAGCGGGAGGGGCTGGGGCACAGATACGCAGTATTTT. This sequence joins TRBV30 and TRBJ2-3, with TRBD2 matching 12 bases. The CDR3 totals 18 residues. CDR1 and CDR2 (germline): GTSNPN, SVGIG (reference sequence). J gave up 1 base and V 0 bases, and 8 bases lay outside the gene matches.

This chain links TRBV4-1 with TRBJ1-1; D is possibly TRBD1 (5 bases). Per the germline V gene, CDR1 is MGHRA and CDR2 is YSYEKL. The CDR3 runs 15 residues. V lost 3 bases and J lost 2, with 13 bases in between. This chain's CDR3 is CASSHSDGGNTEAFF. The DNA of the CDR3 is TGCGCCAGCAGCCATTCCGACGGGGGAAACACTGAAGCTTTCTTT.

This clone was detected a few times. V usage is TRBV19 and J usage is TRBJ1-5; D is undetermined. This CDR3 region has 15 residues. V was clipped by 2 bases and J by 11 bases, with 19 bases between them. CDR1 is LNHDA and CDR2 is SQIVND in the germline V gene (reference sequence). The CDR3 DNA sequence: TGTGCCAGTAGTATAAATCCCCTTGAAGGTGAGGCCCAGCATTTT. Translated, it gives CASSINPLEGEAQHF. The entire variable domain, with the rest obtained from reference TRBV19 and TRBJ1-5, is as follows: DGGITQSPKYLFRKEGQNVTLSCEQNLNHDAMYWYRQDPGQGLRLIYYSQIVNDFQKGDIAEGYSVSREKKESFPLTVTSAQKNPTAFYLCASSINPLEGEAQHFGDGTRLSIL.

The chain links TRBV13 to TRBJ1-2; TRBD1 matches at 8 bases. The junction had 4 bases not matched to a gene; V was cut back by 3 bases and J by 4 bases. CDR1 is PRHDT, CDR2 FYEKMQ, per germline (reference sequence). The CDR3 runs to 14 residues. In nucleotides, the CDR3 is TGTGCCAGCAGCTTGACAGGGGTGGCCTATGGCTACACCTTC. Translation gives CASSLTGVAYGYTF.

The V and J genes are TRBV4-2 and TRBJ1-5; D unresolved. V was shortened by 0 bases and J by 6 bases, with 6 bases between the two germline ends. Germline loops: CDR1 LGHNA, CDR2 YNFKEQ. The CDR3 spans 13 residues. CDR3 DNA: TGTGCCAGCAGCCAAGAGGCGGCTCAGCCCCAGCATTTT. Protein product: CASSQEAAQPQHF.